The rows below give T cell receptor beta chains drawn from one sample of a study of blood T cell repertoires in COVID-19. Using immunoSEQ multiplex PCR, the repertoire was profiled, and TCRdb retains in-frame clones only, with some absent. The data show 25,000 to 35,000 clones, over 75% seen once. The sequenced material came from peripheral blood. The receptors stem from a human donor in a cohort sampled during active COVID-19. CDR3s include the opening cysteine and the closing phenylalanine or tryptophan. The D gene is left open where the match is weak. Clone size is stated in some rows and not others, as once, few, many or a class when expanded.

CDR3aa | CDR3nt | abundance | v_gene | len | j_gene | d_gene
CASSFWGGQPQHF | TGTGCCAGCAGCTTTTGGGGCGGACAGCCCCAGCATTTT | - | TRBV7-2 | 13 | TRBJ1-5 | -
CACLQFGGAWTTEAFF | TGTGCCTGCCTGCAGTTCGGGGGGGCTTGGACCACTGAAGCTTTCTTT | - | TRBV30 | 16 | TRBJ1-1 | -
CASSFRGLGDYYEQYF | TGTGCCAGCAGCTTCAGGGGGTTAGGGGATTACTACGAGCAGTACTTC | - | TRBV3-1/TRBV3-2 | 16 | TRBJ2-7 | TRBD1
CASSVTGQETQYF | TGTGCCAGCAGCGTGACGGGCCAAGAGACCCAGTACTTC | - | TRBV9 | 13 | TRBJ2-5 | -
CSANGDTQYF | TGCAGTGCTAACGGAGATACGCAGTATTTT | - | TRBV20-1 | 10 | TRBJ2-3 | -
CASLAGGPNTGELFF | TGTGCCAGCCTAGCGGGGGGGCCGAACACCGGGGAGCTGTTTTTT | - | TRBV5-4 | 15 | TRBJ2-2 | TRBD2
CASSIPGSGANVLTF | TGTGCCAGTAGTATCCCAGGGTCTGGGGCCAACGTCCTGACTTTC | - | TRBV19 | 15 | TRBJ2-6 | -
CASSRGAGQETQYF | TGTGCCAGCAGCCGCGGAGCGGGCCAAGAGACCCAGTACTTC | - | TRBV11-3 | 14 | TRBJ2-5 | -
CASSPKESSYNSPLHF | TGTGCCAGCAGCCCGAAGGAGAGCTCCTATAATTCACCCCTCCACTTT | - | TRBV7-9 | 16 | TRBJ1-6 | -
CASSSRRAGGDEQYF | TGTGCCAGCAGCTCTCGGAGGGCGGGGGGAGACGAGCAGTACTTC | - | TRBV6-5 | 15 | TRBJ2-7 | TRBD2
CASSSPFQVNTEAFF | TGTGCCAGCAGCTCACCTTTCCAGGTTAACACTGAAGCTTTCTTT | medium-sized | TRBV5-6 | 15 | TRBJ1-1 | -
CASSPLTAGGLNNEQFF | TGTGCCAGCAGCCCCCTGACAGCGGGGGGATTAAACAATGAGCAGTTCTTC | few | TRBV4-2 | 17 | TRBJ2-1 | TRBD2
CASGPQGSFF | TGTGCTAGTGGTCCCCAGGGGTCTTTCTTT | - | TRBV12-5 | 10 | TRBJ1-1 | -
CASSLSFRQYGYGYTF | TGTGCCAGCAGCCTTTCATTCAGACAGTACGGCTATGGCTACACCTTC | - | TRBV3-1/TRBV3-2 | 16 | TRBJ1-2 | -
CASSLAIGGVSYNEQFF | TGTGCCAGCAGCTTAGCGATCGGGGGGGTGTCCTACAATGAGCAGTTCTTC | few | TRBV11-2 | 17 | TRBJ2-1 | TRBD2
CASSGEAGRSALHF | TGTGCCAGCAGCGGCGAAGCAGGGAGGTCGGCCCTCCACTTT | - | TRBV3-1/TRBV3-2 | 14 | TRBJ1-6 | -
CASSLNAATDTQYF | TGTGCCAGCAGCTTGAATGCGGCCACAGATACGCAGTATTTT | once | TRBV5-4 | 14 | TRBJ2-3 | -
CASSVGPGGGAYEQYF | TGTGCCAGCAGCGTAGGCCCTGGCGGGGGGGCCTACGAGCAGTACTTC | - | TRBV9 | 16 | TRBJ2-7 | TRBD2
CASSVDEGVEKLFF | TGTGCCAGCAGCGTTGATGAGGGAGTCGAAAAACTGTTTTTT | - | TRBV9 | 14 | TRBJ1-4 | -
CASIWGRGEGGYTF | TGTGCCAGCATTTGGGGGAGGGGTGAAGGTGGCTACACCTTC | - | TRBV6-5 | 14 | TRBJ1-2 | -
CASSPMQGRGLTQYF | TGTGCCAGCAGCCCAATGCAGGGAAGGGGTTTGACGCAGTATTTT | - | TRBV11-2 | 15 | TRBJ2-3 | -
CASSLNTPGPKNIQYF | TGTGCCAGCAGCTTAAATACTCCAGGGCCCAAAAACATTCAGTACTTC | - | TRBV7-9 | 16 | TRBJ2-4 | -
CATSESGQGHEQYF | TGTGCCACCAGTGAATCGGGACAGGGCCACGAGCAGTACTTC | - | TRBV24-1 | 14 | TRBJ2-7 | TRBD1
CASSVTGGPYEQYF | TGTGCCAGCAGCGTGACAGGGGGCCCTTACGAGCAGTACTTC | - | TRBV9 | 14 | TRBJ2-7 | TRBD1
CASSLRGLTDTQYF | TGTGCCAGCAGCCTCCGGGGTCTCACAGATACGCAGTATTTT | - | TRBV3-1/TRBV3-2 | 14 | TRBJ2-3 | -
CASSLQGVSSPLHF | TGTGCCAGCTCACTTCAGGGTGTGAGTTCACCCCTCCACTTT | - | TRBV18 | 14 | TRBJ1-6 | -
CASSRVPSGGESEQYF | TGTGCCAGCAGCCGGGTTCCTAGCGGGGGGGAGAGCGAGCAGTACTTC | - | TRBV5-4 | 16 | TRBJ2-7 | TRBD2
CARSLGERGNFTDTQYF | TGTGCCAGAAGCTTAGGTGAGCGGGGGAATTTCACAGATACGCAGTATTTT | - | TRBV7-5 | 17 | TRBJ2-3 | -
CASSSRGPHNQPQHF | TGTGCCAGTAGTTCCAGGGGACCTCACAATCAGCCCCAGCATTTT | - | TRBV19 | 15 | TRBJ1-5 | -
CASSVGQGVSYEQYF | TGTGCCAGCAGCGTGGGACAGGGGGTTTCCTACGAGCAGTACTTC | - | TRBV5-4 | 15 | TRBJ2-7 | TRBD1
CSSQGTGSLNTEAFF | TGCAGCTCCCAGGGGACAGGATCTTTGAACACTGAAGCTTTCTTT | once | TRBV29-1 | 15 | TRBJ1-1 | TRBD1
CASNPLPAGYTF | TGTGCCAGCAACCCTCTTCCCGCGGGCTACACCTTC | - | TRBV6-2/TRBV6-3 | 12 | TRBJ1-2 | -
CASSLPNSNTEAFF | TGTGCCAGCAGCTTGCCGAACTCGAACACTGAAGCTTTCTTT | - | TRBV5-6 | 14 | TRBJ1-1 | -
CASPRPGQGVSEAFF | TGTGCCAGCCCACGCCCGGGACAGGGGGTCTCTGAAGCTTTCTTT | - | TRBV19 | 15 | TRBJ1-1 | TRBD1
CASSPFSPGDGLAKNIQYF | TGTGCCAGCTCACCATTTAGCCCGGGGGACGGTTTGGCCAAAAACATTCAGTACTTC | - | TRBV18 | 19 | TRBJ2-4 | -
CASSDSARSYNEQFF | TGTGCCAGCAGTGACTCGGCCAGATCCTACAATGAGCAGTTCTTC | - | TRBV6-4 | 15 | TRBJ2-1 | -
CASTQGPLTDTQYF | TGTGCCAGTACCCAGGGGCCATTGACAGATACGCAGTATTTT | - | TRBV19 | 14 | TRBJ2-3 | -
CASSFHGVTDTQYF | TGTGCCAGCAGCTTCCACGGAGTCACAGATACGCAGTATTTT | - | TRBV3-1/TRBV3-2 | 14 | TRBJ2-3 | -
CASSGGAEGTQYF | TGTGCCAGCAGCGGGGGGGCCGAGGGGACCCAGTACTTC | - | TRBV7-3 | 13 | TRBJ2-5 | -
CASSLTSSSTDTQYF | TGTGCCAGCAGCTTAACTAGCTCATCCACAGATACGCAGTATTTT | once | TRBV7-3 | 15 | TRBJ2-3 | -
CASSLSRGRYEQYF | TGTGCCAGCAGCTTGAGCAGGGGGCGGTACGAGCAGTACTTC | once | TRBV7-6 | 14 | TRBJ2-7 | TRBD1
CAWSAGQGTNTEAFF | TGTGCCTGGAGTGCCGGACAGGGGACGAACACTGAAGCTTTCTTT | - | TRBV30 | 15 | TRBJ1-1 | TRBD1
CASSLDRGDQETQYF | TGTGCCAGCAGCTTAGATCGGGGGGACCAAGAGACCCAGTACTTC | - | TRBV11-3 | 15 | TRBJ2-5 | TRBD2
CASSADRGLTMNTEAFF | TGTGCCAGCTCAGCAGACAGGGGGCTGACGATGAACACTGAAGCTTTCTTT | - | TRBV18 | 17 | TRBJ1-1 | TRBD1
CASTRTGGYTDTQYF | TGTGCCAGTACCAGGACAGGGGGTTACACAGATACGCAGTATTTT | - | TRBV19 | 15 | TRBJ2-3 | TRBD1
CASSPEPVNTEAFF | TGTGCCAGCAGCCCTGAACCAGTGAACACTGAAGCTTTCTTT | - | TRBV7-2 | 14 | TRBJ1-1 | -
CASLQGLGEQYF | TGTGCCAGCCTACAGGGGTTAGGGGAGCAGTACTTC | few | TRBV5-8 | 12 | TRBJ2-7 | TRBD1
CASSRPGTGQGDEQFF | TGTGCCAGTAGTCGCCCCGGGACAGGCCAAGGGGATGAGCAGTTCTTC | - | TRBV19 | 16 | TRBJ2-1 | TRBD1
CASSFAENTEAFF | TGCGCCAGCAGCTTTGCGGAGAACACTGAAGCTTTCTTT | - | TRBV5-1 | 13 | TRBJ1-1 | -
CASSSGTGTDTQYF | TGTGCCAGCAGCTCCGGGACAGGGACAGATACGCAGTATTTT | - | TRBV7-2 | 14 | TRBJ2-3 | TRBD1
CATSRGTGEGDTQYF | TGTGCCACCAGCAGGGGGACAGGGGAGGGGGATACGCAGTATTTT | - | TRBV15 | 15 | TRBJ2-3 | TRBD1
CASSYRSGGQGTEAFF | TGTGCCAGCAGTTACAGGTCAGGGGGCCAGGGCACTGAAGCTTTCTTT | - | TRBV6-5 | 16 | TRBJ1-1 | TRBD1
CASSTLPRGTDTQYF | TGTGCCAGCAGTACTCTCCCGAGGGGCACAGATACGCAGTATTTT | once | TRBV7-9 | 15 | TRBJ2-3 | -
CASSVGASGEVSPRETQYF | TGTGCCAGCAGCGTGGGGGCTAGCGGGGAGGTTAGCCCAAGAGAGACCCAGTACTTC | - | TRBV7-6 | 19 | TRBJ2-5 | TRBD2
CASSRQGAEETQYF | TGTGCCAGCAGTAGACAGGGGGCGGAAGAGACCCAGTACTTC | - | TRBV6-5 | 14 | TRBJ2-5 | TRBD1